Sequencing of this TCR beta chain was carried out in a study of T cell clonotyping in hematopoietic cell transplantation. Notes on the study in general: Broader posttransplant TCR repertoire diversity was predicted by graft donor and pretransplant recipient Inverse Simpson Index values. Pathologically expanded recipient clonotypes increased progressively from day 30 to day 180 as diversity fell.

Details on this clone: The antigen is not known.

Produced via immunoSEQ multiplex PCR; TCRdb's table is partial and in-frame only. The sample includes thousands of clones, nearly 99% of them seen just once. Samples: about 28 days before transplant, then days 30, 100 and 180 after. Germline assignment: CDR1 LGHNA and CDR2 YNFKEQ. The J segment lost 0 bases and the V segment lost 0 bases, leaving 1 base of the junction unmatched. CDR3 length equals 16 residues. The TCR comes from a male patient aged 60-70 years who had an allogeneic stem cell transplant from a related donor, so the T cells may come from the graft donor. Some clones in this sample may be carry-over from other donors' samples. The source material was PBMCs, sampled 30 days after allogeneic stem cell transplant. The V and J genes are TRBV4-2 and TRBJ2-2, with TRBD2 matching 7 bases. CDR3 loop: CASSQERGANTGELFF. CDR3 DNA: TGTGCCAGCAGCCAAGAACGGGGGGCGAACACCGGGGAGCTGTTTTTT.